The 15 T cell receptor beta chains reported below all come from one sample, sequenced in a study of blood T cell repertoires in COVID-19. Assay used: immunoSEQ multiplex PCR; TCRdb lists only in-frame clones, some missing. The repertoire includes 200,000 to 300,000 clones, 84% of them detected once, and over 2% sits in the top ten. The sequenced material came from peripheral blood. These receptors were taken from a man aged 40-49 years who had recovered from COVID-19.

The chain carries TRBV7-2 and TRBJ1-1; D not resolved. The CDR3 is 11 residues long. With 4 bases removed from V and 7 bases from J, the gap between germline ends came to 7 bases. CDR1 is SGHTA, CDR2 FQGNSA, per germline. CDR3 loop: CASSSPVEAFF. The CDR3 DNA reads as TGTGCCAGCAGCTCCCCGGTTGAAGCTTTCTTT. The whole variable domain, remainder taken from reference TRBV7-2 and TRBJ1-1, is GAGVSQSPSNKVTEKGKDVELRCDPISGHTALYWYRQSLGQGLEFLIYFQGNSAPDKSGLPSDRFSAERTGGSVSTLTIQRTQQEDSAVYLCASSSPVEAFFGQGTRLTVV.

Only a few counts were recorded for this clone. The genes are TRBV18 and TRBJ2-7, with TRBD2 identical over 10 bases. The trim removed 1 base at V and 7 bases at J, leaving 7 bases unmatched. Germline lookup yields CDR1 KGHSH and CDR2 LQKENI. The CDR3 contains 15 residues. The CDR3 DNA follows: TGTGCCAGCTCACCACTGACTAGCGGGTCCCGGGAGCAGTACTTC. Encoded protein: CASSPLTSGSREQYF.

V is TRBV6-2 or TRBV6-3 and J is TRBJ2-7; no clear D. Trimming removed 4 bases at V and 6 bases at J, with 13 bases between. This CDR3 comprises 13 residues. Germline loops: CDR1 MNHEY, CDR2 SVGEGT. CDR3 coding DNA: TGTGCCAGCAGTTCGACACTGGAATTCGAGCAGTACTTC. Protein: CASSSTLEFEQYF.

This chain connects TRBV5-6 to TRBJ2-2; TRBD2 agrees at 9 bases. The germline gives CDR1 SGHDT, CDR2 YYEEEE. The CDR3 loop spans 14 amino acids. Trimming removed 6 bases from V and 5 bases from J; junction bases left unmatched: 5. For the CDR3, the DNA is TGTGCCAGCAACGGCGGGAGGGGGACCGGGGAGCTGTTTTTT. Its translation: CASNGGRGTGELFF. Supplemented by reference TRBV5-6 and TRBJ2-2, the full variable domain reads DAGVTQSPTHLIKTRGQQVTLRCSPKSGHDTVSWYQQALGQGPQFIFQYYEEEERQRGNFPDRFSGHQFPNYSSELNVNALLLGDSALYLCASNGGRGTGELFFGEGSRLTVL.

The rearrangement joins TRBV9 to TRBJ2-7, with D perhaps TRBD1 (5 bases). CDR1 is SGDLS, CDR2 YYNGEE, per germline. V lost 4 bases and J 3 bases, leaving 11 bases between the germline ends. This CDR3 comprises 13 residues. The CDR3, as DNA: TGTGCCAGCAGCCCCATAGACAGCTACGAGCAGTACTTC. It codes for CASSPIDSYEQYF.

Details on this clone: A junction boundary mismatches the germline segment, possibly from a read error. The V gene is TRBV25-1, the J gene TRBJ2-7; possibly TRBD2 for D (6 bases). This CDR3 is 14 amino acids long. CDR1 is MGHDK and CDR2 is SYGVNS in the germline V gene. The CDR3 spells CASSDYGGTYGQYF. As DNA, the CDR3 is TGTGCCAGCAGTGACTACGGGGGTACCTACGGGCAGTACTTC.

V is TRBV7-6 and J is TRBJ2-1; D uncertain. CDR1 is SGHVS and CDR2 is FNYEAQ in the germline V gene. This CDR3 comprises 15 residues. V shed 1 base and J shed 3 bases, with 10 bases lying between them. The CDR3 DNA reads TGTGCCAGCAGCTTAGACAACGCCCTCTACAATGAGCAGTTCTTC. Translation: CASSLDNALYNEQFF.

This clone was detected ten times or more. The rearrangement joins TRBV5-1 to TRBJ2-7, with 9 bases identical to TRBD1. Germline lookup yields CDR1 SGHRS and CDR2 YFSETQ. The CDR3 consists of 16 residues. Unmatched junction bases numbered 8, after V lost 4 bases and J lost 0 bases. The CDR3 loop reads CASSTDRGRFSYEQYF. The CDR3, as DNA: TGCGCCAGCAGCACGGACAGGGGTAGGTTCTCCTACGAGCAGTACTTC.

The chain recombines TRBV4-3 with TRBJ1-6; possible D gene TRBD1, 5 bases. V lost 0 bases to trimming and J lost 7 bases, with 19 bases between them. Germline V gene sequence: CDR1 LGHNA, CDR2 YSLEER. The CDR3 runs 18 residues. The CDR3 nucleotides read TGCGCCAGCAGCCAAGACGTTCGCAGAGGGGCGGGAAATTCACCCCTCCACTTT. Translated, it gives CASSQDVRRGAGNSPLHF.

For this clone: The identical CDR3 is also encoded by other nucleotide sequences in the sample. In nucleotides, the CDR3 is TGTGCCAGCAGCCTCGGAAACACCATATATTTT. Encoded protein: CASSLGNTIYF. V and J are TRBV6-5 and TRBJ1-3; D call uncertain. V shed 6 bases and J shed 4 bases, with 4 bases lying between them. This CDR3 region has 11 residues. Germline values: CDR1 MNHEY, CDR2 SVGAGI.

This chain connects TRBV5-5 to TRBJ2-7; D possibly corresponds to TRBD1 (5 bases). Germline assignment: CDR1 SGHKS and CDR2 YYEKEE (reference sequence). CDR3 length equals 14 residues. Trimming left V 4 bases short and J 2 bases short, with 13 bases between. The CDR3, as DNA: TGTGCCAGCAGCCCACGACAGACAACCTACGAGCAGTACTTC. Its translation is CASSPRQTTYEQYF. The variable domain in full, with the rest retrieved from reference TRBV5-5 and TRBJ2-7, is DAGVTQSPTHLIKTRGQQVTLRCSPISGHKSVSWYQQVLGQGPQFIFQYYEKEERGRGNFPDRFSARQFPNYSSELNVNALLLGDSALYLCASSPRQTTYEQYFGPGTRLTVT.

A single count supports this clone. V gene TRBV5-1 combines with J gene TRBJ2-2; TRBD1 aligns across 7 bases. With V trimmed by 4 bases and J by 4 bases, 7 bases remained unmatched. The CDR3 runs 15 residues. From germline, CDR1 is SGHRS and CDR2 YFSETQ. This chain's CDR3 is CASSPRGLGTGELFF. The CDR3 DNA sequence: TGCGCCAGCAGCCCCAGGGGGTTAGGCACCGGGGAGCTGTTTTTT. Using reference TRBV5-1 and TRBJ2-2 for the parts outside the CDR3, the full variable domain is KAGVTQTPRYLIKTRGQQVTLSCSPISGHRSVSWYQQTPGQGLQFLFEYFSETQRNKGNFPGRFSGRQFSNSRSEMNVSTLELGDSALYLCASSPRGLGTGELFFGEGSRLTVL.

The chain combines TRBV3-1 (or the pseudogene TRBV3-2) with TRBJ2-2; 8 bases align to TRBD1. Germline loops: CDR1 LGHDT, CDR2 YNNKEL (reference sequence). The junction had 9 bases not matched to a gene; V was cut back by 0 bases and J by 6 bases. This CDR3 region has 17 residues. Here the CDR3 DNA reads TGTGCCAGCAGCCAAGAACACCGGACAGGGAATTCCGGGGAGCTGTTTTTT. Translated, it gives CASSQEHRTGNSGELFF.

The CDR3 DNA sequence: TGTGCCATCAGTGAGGGGGAACAGGGTAGAGGCCAAGAGACCCAGTACTTC. Translating gives CAISEGEQGRGQETQYF. The chain joins TRBV10-3 to TRBJ2-5, with a tentative D call TRBD1 (6 bases). Between the trimmed V and J ends, which lost 2 bases and 1 base, there was a span of 17 bases. The CDR3 runs to 17 residues. CDR1 is ENHRY and CDR2 is SYGVKD in the germline V gene.

The chain couples TRBV6-6 to TRBJ1-4, with 8 positions matching TRBD1. Germline CDR1 MNHNY, CDR2 SVGAGI (reference sequence). The length of the CDR3 is 14 residues. Trimming removed 5 bases from V and 7 bases from J; junction bases left unmatched: 6. The CDR3 loop reads CASSPQGEFEKLFF. For the CDR3, the DNA is TGTGCCAGCAGTCCACAGGGGGAATTTGAAAAACTGTTTTTT.